This T cell receptor (beta chain) was identified in a study of cytomegalovirus exposure and HLA in healthy donors. Findings and limits, study-wide: The study listed approximately 160 cytomegalovirus-associated TCR beta chains.

This clone was seen a single time. Its cognate antigen is unknown. The ends lost 4 bases at V and 2 bases at J; junction bases unmatched: 10. CDR3 length: 19 amino acids. CDR1 is WNHNN, CDR2 SYGVQD, per germline (reference sequence). PCR involved 60 Vbeta and 13 Jbeta primers. Using immunoSEQ multiplex PCR, the repertoire was profiled, and TCRdb retains in-frame clones only, with some absent. The table shows 190,000 or so clones, with 75% to 90% occurring only once. Sequencing was performed on PBMCs. The TCR comes from a woman between 50 and 59 years old in good health and CMV-seropositive. J is TRBJ2-3 and V is TRBV10-1; TRBD2 matches 15 bases. For the CDR3, the DNA is TGCGCCAGCAGTGGCCCTGGACTAGCGGGAGGGCCGGTCACAGATACGCAGTATTTT. The encoded protein is CASSGPGLAGGPVTDTQYF.